The 29 T cell receptor beta chains below come from one sample, sequenced in a study of T cell responses to AZD1222 COVID-19 vaccine (dated by TCRdb to about 2021). The time point label for this specimen denotes: baseline before first vaccination. The treatment or condition label, read with the paper, signifies: meningococcal conjugate vaccine given as trial control. Libraries came from the immunoSEQ multiplex PCR assay. Imported from immuneACCESS, the table was reduced by TCRdb to in-frame sequences with V and J called. These copies leave out some clones; in studies compared against another copy, an unresolved V gene accounts for under half, and the cause of the remainder is not known. The sample table lists some 150,000 clones, roughly 80% of them with a count of one. The ten most abundant clones make up 4.1% of the sample. The starting material was peripheral blood, obtained on day 0 of MenACWY control vaccination. These receptors came from an adult in good health.

The chain uses TRBV7-8 and TRBJ1-4; possibly TRBD1 for D (5 bases). Germline values: CDR1 SGHVS, CDR2 FQNEAQ. The CDR3 has 16 amino acids. The V gene lost 1 base and the J gene lost 2 bases, with 11 bases spanning the gap. In nucleotides, the CDR3 is TGTGCCAGCAGCTTAGACCGGGCAGGGACTAATGAAAAACTGTTTTTT. Protein sequence: CASSLDRAGTNEKLFF.

The chain carries TRBV25-1 and TRBJ1-1; possible D gene TRBD1, 6 bases. Per the germline V gene, CDR1 is MGHDK and CDR2 is SYGVNS. V lost 5 bases and J lost 8, with 18 bases in between. CDR3 length: 14 amino acids. The CDR3 spells CASSKGAGVREAFF. In DNA, the CDR3 is TGTGCCAGCAGTAAAGGAGCAGGGGTAAGGGAAGCTTTCTTT.

The chain uses TRBV24-1 and TRBJ2-1, with a possible D match to TRBD1 (6 bases). The length of the CDR3 is 15 residues. V lost 9 bases to trimming and J lost 0 bases, with 14 bases between them. Germline V gene sequence: CDR1 KGHDR, CDR2 SFDVKD. The CDR3 reads CATGPQGSSYNEQFF. The CDR3 nucleotides read TGTGCCACCGGCCCACAGGGAAGCTCCTACAATGAGCAGTTCTTC.

This sequence joins TRBV2 and TRBJ2-5, with a weak D call TRBD2 (5 bases). Germline lookup yields CDR1 SNHLY and CDR2 FYNNEI. V lost 6 bases to trimming and J lost 9 bases, with 17 bases between them. This CDR3 is built from 13 residues. CDR3 in DNA: TGTGCCAGCAGACACCCCCGGACTTCGGCCCAGTACTTC. It specifies CASRHPRTSAQYF.

DNA of the CDR3: TGTGCCAGCGGGTCCTATAATTCACCCCTCCACTTT. Amino acids: CASGSYNSPLHF. The V and J genes are TRBV19 and TRBJ1-6; no firm D call. The germline CDR1 and CDR2 sequences are LNHDA and SQIVND (reference sequence). This CDR3 contains 12 residues. V dropped 9 bases and J dropped 1 base, with 4 bases sitting between them.

The gene calls are TRBV25-1 and TRBJ1-3, with a tentative D call TRBD1 (6 bases). Germline V CDR1 and CDR2: MGHDK, SYGVNS. V lost 4 bases, J lost 1 base, and 14 bases lay in between. The CDR3 consists of 16 residues. The CDR3 nucleotides are TGTGCCAGCAGTGGGGGGGCCTTGAGATCTGGAAACACCATATATTTT. As protein: CASSGGALRSGNTIYF.

This sequence joins TRBV5-1 and TRBJ2-1; no definite D call. Trimming removed 0 bases from V and 0 bases from J, with 7 bases in between. The germline CDR1 and CDR2 sequences are SGHRS and YFSETQ. The length of the CDR3 is 15 residues. CDR3 loop: CASSLAMGSYNEQFF. The DNA for the CDR3 is TGCGCCAGCAGCTTGGCCATGGGCTCCTACAATGAGCAGTTCTTC.

This clone was seen a few times. J is TRBJ1-1 and V is TRBV6-5; tentative D call: TRBD1 (5 bases). The CDR3 totals 11 residues. Trimming took 4 bases from V and 8 from J, leaving 8 bases between them. From germline, CDR1 is MNHEY and CDR2 SVGAGI. In DNA, the CDR3 is TGTGCCAGCAGTTCGGAGGGGGAAGCTTTCTTT. Encoded protein: CASSSEGEAFF.

V and J are TRBV5-4 and TRBJ2-6; 7 nucleotides line up with TRBD1. Per germline, CDR1 SGHNT and CDR2 YYREEE (reference sequence). The J segment lost 2 bases and the V segment lost 4 bases, leaving 6 bases of the junction unmatched. The CDR3 length is 16 residues. The CDR3 bases are TGTGCCAGCAGCACACGGACAGGAACTGGGGCCAACGTCCTGACTTTC. It encodes CASSTRTGTGANVLTF.

This chain links TRBV5-1 with TRBJ2-2, with a weak D call TRBD1 (5 bases). With 0 bases removed from V and 1 base from J, the gap between germline ends came to 13 bases. Germline CDR1 SGHRS, CDR2 YFSETQ. The CDR3 spans 17 residues. CDR3 sequence: CASSLAGSRVNTGELFF. CDR3 nucleotides: TGCGCCAGCAGCTTGGCTGGTTCCAGGGTGAACACCGGGGAGCTGTTTTTT.

This clone has a handful of counts. This chain connects TRBV30 to TRBJ1-2, with a weak D call TRBD1 (6 bases). The CDR3 contains 13 residues. Germline V CDR1 and CDR2: GTSNPN, SVGIG (reference sequence). Trimming stripped 4 bases from V and 5 bases from J, with 14 bases between. The DNA for the CDR3 is TGTGCCTGGAATGCAGGGGTCGGGTATGGCTACACCTTC. Protein product: CAWNAGVGYGYTF.

This clone was detected only once. The V and J genes are TRBV5-6 and TRBJ1-3; D not certain. This CDR3 region has 14 residues. Deletions cut 2 bases from V and 4 bases from J, with 10 bases between. The V gene's germline CDR1 is SGHDT and CDR2 YYEEEE. The CDR3 here is CASSFSQLGNTIYF. The CDR3 coding sequence is TGTGCCAGCAGCTTTTCCCAGCTCGGAAACACCATATATTTT.

J is TRBJ1-1 and V is TRBV9; D not resolved. Germline CDR1 and CDR2: SGDLS and YYNGEE. The CDR3 runs to 16 residues. The germline V and J ends were trimmed by 0 bases and 6 bases, with 18 bases remaining between them. CDR3 sequence reads: CASSVVGGFNPPEAFF. In nucleotides, the CDR3 is TGTGCCAGCAGCGTAGTCGGTGGTTTTAACCCACCTGAAGCTTTCTTT.

The chain couples TRBV15 to TRBJ1-5, with a possible D match to TRBD1 (6 bases). Per germline, CDR1 LNHNV and CDR2 YYDKDF (reference sequence). CDR3 length: 15 amino acids. V lost 1 base and J lost 4, with 11 bases in between. CDR3 nucleotides: TGTGCCACCAGCAGAGGGACAGAGCTAAATCAGCCCCAGCATTTT. It is translated as CATSRGTELNQPQHF.

This clone has just a few counts. The chain uses TRBV2 and TRBJ2-3, with TRBD2 matching over 9 bases. Trimming cost V 4 bases and J 2 bases; bases outside gene matches: 10. The CDR3 runs to 17 residues. Germline V CDR1 and CDR2: SNHLY, FYNNEI. The CDR3, as DNA: TGTGCCAGCAGTGCGGTAGCGGGGGACGATTTCACAGATACGCAGTATTTT. Protein sequence: CASSAVAGDDFTDTQYF.

This clone came up many times. The CDR3 is CASTPRREGYGYTF. The CDR3, as DNA: TGCGCCAGCACTCCCCGGAGGGAGGGGTATGGCTACACCTTC. This chain uses TRBV10-2 with TRBJ1-2, with D possibly being TRBD1 (5 bases). There are 14 residues in the CDR3. V shed 7 bases and J shed 5 bases, with 17 bases lying between them. Germline loops: CDR1 WSHSY, CDR2 SAAADI.

The CDR3 nucleotides are TGTGCCAGCAGCGCCTCCTACGAGCAGTACTTC. This encodes CASSASYEQYF. The chain joins TRBV11-2 to TRBJ2-7, with no clear D. This CDR3 has 11 amino acids. V was clipped by 5 bases and J by 0 bases, with 2 bases between them. CDR1 SGHAT and CDR2 FQNNGV come from the germline V gene.

V is TRBV5-6 and J is TRBJ2-5, with TRBD2 identical over 11 bases. CDR1 is SGHDT and CDR2 is YYEEEE in the germline V gene. This CDR3 has 16 amino acids. V gave up 2 bases and J gave up 5 bases; unmatched junction bases: 8. As DNA, the CDR3 is TGTGCCAGCAGCTTCTTAGCGGGGGGGCGTTTGGAGACCCAGTACTTC. Its protein is CASSFLAGGRLETQYF.

V usage is TRBV5-4 and J usage is TRBJ1-5, with D unresolved. Deletions cut 7 bases from V and 4 bases from J, with 12 bases between. In germline, CDR1 is SGHNT, CDR2 YYREEE (reference sequence). The CDR3 has 13 residues. The CDR3 protein is CASSRGLNQPQHF. The CDR3 DNA reads TGTGCCAGCTCAAGAGGGTTAAATCAGCCCCAGCATTTT.

The chain employs TRBV6-1 and TRBJ1-1; D gene unclear. The ends were cut back, 7 bases at V and 1 base at J, with 10 bases in the middle. The CDR3 is 13 amino acids. The germline V gene encodes CDR1 MNHNS and CDR2 SASEGT. CDR3 loop: CASTLDRNTEAFF. The DNA for the CDR3 is TGTGCCAGCACCCTGGACCGGAACACTGAAGCTTTCTTT.

The rearrangement uses TRBV4-1 and TRBJ1-2, with 10 bases identical to TRBD1. The trim removed 6 bases at V and 6 bases at J, leaving 7 bases unmatched. CDR1 and CDR2 from the germline V gene are MGHRA and YSYEKL. This CDR3 region has 14 residues. The CDR3 sequence: CASSPTGTGDGYTF. Here the CDR3 DNA reads TGCGCCAGCAGTCCCACCGGGACAGGGGATGGCTACACCTTC.

This chain uses TRBV10-1 with TRBJ2-7, with D perhaps TRBD2 (5 bases). There are 12 residues in the CDR3. In germline, CDR1 is WNHNN, CDR2 SYGVQD (reference sequence). Deletions cut 5 bases from V and 0 bases from J, with 5 bases between. The CDR3: CASSRGSYEQYF. As DNA, the CDR3 is TGCGCCAGCAGTCGGGGCTCCTACGAGCAGTACTTC.

The chain couples TRBV24-1 to TRBJ2-1, with unresolved D. Trimming cost V 3 bases and J 0 bases, with 11 bases left between them. Germline assignment: CDR1 KGHDR and CDR2 SFDVKD. This CDR3 has 16 amino acids. Written as DNA, the CDR3 is TGTGCCACCAGTGATCGGCAGGCTAACTCCTACAATGAGCAGTTCTTC. This sequence encodes CATSDRQANSYNEQFF.

The V call is TRBV7-9, the J call TRBJ2-2, with TRBD2 matching 7 bases. Losses at the gene ends were 0 bases for V and 6 bases for J; bases not matched to a gene: 10. The V gene's germline CDR1 is SEHNR and CDR2 FQNEAQ (reference sequence). This CDR3 is built from 17 residues. CDR3 in DNA: TGTGCCAGCAGCTTAGCGAGCGGGGCCATACACCCCGGGGAGCTGTTTTTT. It encodes CASSLASGAIHPGELFF.

This chain connects TRBV28 to TRBJ1-6; TRBD1 agrees at 8 bases. The CDR3 is 16 amino acids. V trimming: 4 bases; J trimming: 12 bases; junction bases outside the gene matches: 14. Looked up from germline, CDR1 is MDHEN and CDR2 is SYDVKM. The CDR3 bases are TGTGCCAGCAGTTCAAGAGGACAGGGCGCCTTCCGACCCCTCCACTTT. Its protein is CASSSRGQGAFRPLHF.

As DNA, the CDR3 is TGTGCCAGCAGCCCGCCGTGGACCTACGAGCAGTACTTC. This sequence encodes CASSPPWTYEQYF. The chain couples TRBV7-9 to TRBJ2-7; D uncertain. CDR1 and CDR2 from the germline V gene are SEHNR and FQNEAQ (reference sequence). With 5 bases removed from V and 2 bases from J, the gap between germline ends came to 10 bases. There are 13 residues in the CDR3. Full variable domain (rest looked up from reference TRBV7-9 and TRBJ2-7): DTGVSQNPRHKITKRGQNVTFRCDPISEHNRLYWYRQTLGQGPEFLTYFQNEAQLEKSRLLSDRFSAERPKGSFSTLEIQRTEQGDSAMYLCASSPPWTYEQYFGPGTRLTVT.

The V gene is TRBV15, the J gene TRBJ1-1, with TRBD1 matching 7 bases. J was trimmed by 4 bases and V by 1 base; bases with no gene match: 6. Per germline, CDR1 LNHNV and CDR2 YYDKDF (reference sequence). This CDR3 is 15 amino acids long. The DNA for the CDR3 is TGTGCCACCAGCAGAGGTCACAGGGGCCCCACTGAAGCTTTCTTT. It encodes CATSRGHRGPTEAFF.

The chain links TRBV30 to TRBJ1-4; 11 nucleotides align to TRBD1. The CDR3 extends over 14 amino acids. The junction had 2 bases not matched to a gene; V was cut back by 5 bases and J by 3 bases. In germline, CDR1 is GTSNPN, CDR2 SVGIG (reference sequence). The CDR3, as DNA: TGTGCCTGGGGACAGGGGGCTGCTAATGAAAAACTGTTTTTT. It is translated as CAWGQGAANEKLFF. Filled out from reference TRBV30 and TRBJ1-4, the complete variable domain reads SQTIHQWPATLVQPVGSPLSLECTVEGTSNPNLYWYRQAAGRGLQLLFYSVGIGQISSEVPQNLSASRPQDRQFILSSKKLLLSDSGFYLCAWGQGAANEKLFFGSGTQLSVL.

This clone was recorded a few times. The gene calls are TRBV4-1 and TRBJ2-1; D unresolved. CDR1 and CDR2 (germline): MGHRA, YSYEKL. CDR3 length: 17 amino acids. The V gene lost 0 bases and the J gene lost 4 bases, with 16 bases spanning the gap. CDR3 sequence reads: CASSQDPSGSRYNEQFF. CDR3 coding DNA: TGCGCCAGCAGCCAAGACCCCTCCGGTAGCCGTTACAATGAGCAGTTCTTC.